One sample yielded the 12 T cell receptor beta chains listed below, sequenced in a study of cytomegalovirus exposure and HLA in healthy donors. In the PCR, 60 Vbeta and 13 Jbeta primers were used. Assay: immunoSEQ multiplex PCR; the TCRdb copy retains only in-frame clones and omits some. The data show roughly 100,000 clones, about 75% seen once. Sequenced sample: PBMCs. The receptor set was obtained from a woman aged 40-49 years in good health and CMV-seronegative.

V usage is TRBV18 and J usage is TRBJ1-1, with 9 bases fitting TRBD1. Germline V gene lookup returns CDR1 KGHSH and CDR2 LQKENI. The V and J ends lost 3 bases and 5 bases, in that order; junction bases with no gene match: 4. This CDR3 region has 14 residues. The chain's CDR3 is CASSPGQGYTEAFF. CDR3 DNA: TGTGCCAGCTCACCCGGACAGGGGTATACTGAAGCTTTCTTT.

The V gene is TRBV4-1, the J gene TRBJ2-2; D is unresolved. The CDR3 covers 14 residues. Germline V gene lookup returns CDR1 MGHRA and CDR2 YSYEKL. V lost 6 bases and J 0 bases, leaving 8 bases between the germline ends. The CDR3 coding sequence is TGCGCCAGCAGTCTTCTTTCGAACACCGGGGAGCTGTTTTTT. Translation gives CASSLLSNTGELFF.

This clone has a single count. This chain connects TRBV5-1 to TRBJ1-2, with 7 positions matching TRBD1. This CDR3 has 14 residues. After removal of 2 bases from V and 7 bases from J, the junction contained 8 bases not matched to a gene. Germline V gene lookup returns CDR1 SGHRS and CDR2 YFSETQ. CDR3 DNA: TGCGCCAGCAGCTTCCCCCGGGACAGCGGTGGCTACACCTTC. Translating it yields CASSFPRDSGGYTF.

This clone was seen just once. The rearrangement links TRBV12-5 to TRBJ1-2, with 7 bases aligning to TRBD1. V lost 4 bases, J lost 0 bases, and 5 bases stayed unmatched. Germline-derived CDR1 and CDR2 are LGHNT and FRNRAP. There are 15 residues in the CDR3. CDR3 sequence reads: CASGSRQGANYGYTF. CDR3 nucleotides: TGTGCTAGTGGTTCGCGACAGGGAGCTAACTATGGCTACACCTTC. Supplemented by reference TRBV12-5 and TRBJ1-2, the full variable domain reads DARVTQTPRHKVTEMGQEVTMRCQPILGHNTVFWYRQTMMQGLELLAYFRNRAPLDDSGMPKDRFSAEMPDATLATLKIQPSEPRDSAVYFCASGSRQGANYGYTFGSGTRLTVV.

The chain recombines TRBV29-1 with TRBJ2-3; tentatively, D is TRBD2 (6 bases). Trimming removed 4 bases from V and 6 bases from J, with 17 bases in between. There are 14 residues in the CDR3. The germline CDR1 and CDR2 sequences are SQVTM and ANQGSEA. CDR3 protein: CSVVVMGTWDTQYF. CDR3 coding DNA: TGCAGCGTTGTAGTGATGGGGACTTGGGATACGCAGTATTTT.

This chain links TRBV4-3 with TRBJ2-3; weak D call: TRBD2 (6 bases). Germline V lookup: CDR1 LGHNA, CDR2 YSLEER. Trimming pared 5 bases from V and 2 bases from J, leaving 14 bases between. The CDR3 is made up of 15 amino acids. In nucleotides, the CDR3 is TGCGCCAGCAGCACCCGGGGAGGCAACACAGATACGCAGTATTTT. Translating it yields CASSTRGGNTDTQYF.

This clone was seen just once. The rearrangement uses TRBV19 and TRBJ1-5, with D possibly matching TRBD1 (5 bases). Germline V CDR1 and CDR2: LNHDA, SQIVND (reference sequence). The CDR3 runs to 12 residues. The germline V and J ends were trimmed by 6 bases and 4 bases, with 7 bases remaining between them. The CDR3 DNA is TGTGCCAGTAGACCAGGGAATCAGCCCCAGCATTTT. Amino acid sequence: CASRPGNQPQHF.

The chain employs TRBV27 and TRBJ2-1, with TRBD2 identical over 11 bases. The CDR3 has 15 amino acids. The germline CDR1 and CDR2 sequences are MNHEY and SMNVEV (reference sequence). With 8 bases clipped from V and 14 bases from J, the junction kept 17 bases outside the gene matches. In DNA, the CDR3 is TGTGCCAGCGCCCCCGGGACTAGCGGACCTCCCGGGGAGTTCTTC. Its protein is CASAPGTSGPPGEFF.

V usage is TRBV18 and J usage is TRBJ1-1; D unclear. Per germline, CDR1 KGHSH and CDR2 LQKENI. The CDR3 consists of 12 residues. Deletions cut 5 bases from V and 1 base from J, with 5 bases between. CDR3 bases: TGTGCCAGCTCATACACGAACACTGAAGCTTTCTTT. Translation gives CASSYTNTEAFF.

This chain joins TRBV11-1 and TRBJ1-1, with a possible D match to TRBD1 (6 bases). This CDR3 region has 16 residues. Between the trimmed V and J ends, which lost 5 bases and 0 bases, there was a span of 16 bases. Germline V gene data show CDR1 as SGHAT and CDR2 as FQDESV (reference sequence). The chain's CDR3 is CASSNTPDSLNTEAFF. In DNA, the CDR3 is TGTGCCAGCAGCAACACCCCGGACAGTTTGAACACTGAAGCTTTCTTT.

In this sample, this clone turned up a few times. This CDR3 reads CASSFDRAKMTQYF. The CDR3 DNA sequence: TGTGCCAGCAGTTTCGACAGGGCCAAGATGACCCAGTACTTC. The V call is TRBV6-5, the J call TRBJ2-5; 7 bases line up with TRBD1. V lost 4 bases to trimming and J lost 7 bases; unmatched junction nucleotides: 9. The CDR3 extends over 14 amino acids. Per the germline V gene, CDR1 is MNHEY and CDR2 is SVGAGI.

The chain is built from TRBV5-1 and TRBJ1-3; no clear D. The CDR3 extends over 14 amino acids. Germline V gene lookup returns CDR1 SGHRS and CDR2 YFSETQ. V was cut by 0 bases and J by 2 bases, with 6 bases left in between. The CDR3 DNA follows: TGCGCCAGCAGCTTGGAACCTACTGGAAACACCATATATTTT. It translates to CASSLEPTGNTIYF.